The clone carrying this TCR beta chain was counted many times. Its matching antigen is unknown. The sample belongs to a study of T-cell reconstitution after alpha-beta-depleted transplantation in children. Notes on the study in general: For some patients, TCRbeta diversity was high at day 60 because of recipient T cells and thymic progenitors that survived. Reports say that about two months after transplant, the alpha-beta T cells came out of several hundred graft clones that had expanded. T-cell numbers and diversity, one year after transplant, stemmed largely from T cells that were newly produced.

Germline CDR1 is KGHSH and CDR2 is LQKENI. The CDR3 runs to 15 residues. Trimming took off 2 bases at V and 1 base at J, with 9 bases between the two ends. The TCRbeta library was prepared with unique molecular identifiers. TCRdb redid the calling of the PCR reads with MiXCR, one entry per CDR3 protein. The sample shows fewer than 350,000 distinct CDR3 sequences, 9.5% to 13% of them seen only once. The sequenced sample was peripheral blood, obtained 180 days after TCRalphabeta/CD19-depleted stem cell transplant. V and J are TRBV18 and TRBJ2-4, with D hard to call. The receptor's source is a male patient aged 2 to 9 who had a stem cell transplant for chronic granulomatous disease, so the T cells may come from the graft donor. CDR3 coding DNA: TGTGCCAGCTCACCAGGTCTGGAGGCCAAAAACATTCAGTACTTC. As protein: CASSPGLEAKNIQYF.